Listed below are T cell receptor beta chains from one sample, sequenced in a study of blood T cell repertoires in COVID-19. Here immunoSEQ multiplex PCR was the method, and the copy in TCRdb shows in-frame clones only, minus some. Altogether 180,000 or so clones are present, roughly 86% being singletons, with the ten largest covering 2.5% to 4%. The specimen sequenced was peripheral blood. All receptors derive from an older man with acute or convalescent COVID-19. The CDR3 runs from the conserved cysteine through the conserved F or W. A D gene is named only where the DNA matches it firmly.

d_gene: .; v_gene: TRBV6-4; j_gene: TRBJ2-4; CDR3nt: TGTGCCAGCAGTGACGTGGCGGTTTTAGCCAAAAACATTCAGTACTTC; CDR3aa: CASSDVAVLAKNIQYF
d_gene: TRBD1; v_gene: TRBV12-3/TRBV12-4; j_gene: TRBJ1-5; CDR3nt: TGTGCCAGCAGTCCTCAGGGGGCAGCCCAGCATTTT; CDR3aa: CASSPQGAAQHF
d_gene: TRBD2; v_gene: TRBV27; j_gene: TRBJ2-7; CDR3nt: TGTGCCAGCAGTTTCCAGCGGGAGGACGAGCAGTACTTC; CDR3aa: CASSFQREDEQYF
d_gene: TRBD1; v_gene: TRBV3-1/TRBV3-2; j_gene: TRBJ2-7; CDR3nt: TGTGCCAGCAGCCGACAGGGGGCAAGGGAGCAGTACTTC; CDR3aa: CASSRQGAREQYF
d_gene: TRBD1; v_gene: TRBV5-5; j_gene: TRBJ1-1; CDR3nt: TGTGCCAGCAGCTTGGAAGGACAGGCTTACACTGAAGCTTTCTTT; CDR3aa: CASSLEGQAYTEAFF
d_gene: .; v_gene: TRBV9; j_gene: TRBJ2-1; CDR3nt: TGTGCCAGCAGCGTGTGGGACTCTGACTACAATGAGCAGTTCTTC; CDR3aa: CASSVWDSDYNEQFF
d_gene: .; v_gene: TRBV7-8; j_gene: TRBJ2-7; CDR3nt: TGTGCCAGCAGGTCGAACTTCTACGAGCAGTACTTC; CDR3aa: CASRSNFYEQYF
d_gene: .; v_gene: TRBV18; j_gene: TRBJ1-1; CDR3nt: TGTGCCAGCTCCCCAGAGGGGGACACTGAAGCTTTCTTT; CDR3aa: CASSPEGDTEAFF
d_gene: .; v_gene: TRBV5-1; j_gene: TRBJ1-3; CDR3nt: TGCGCCAGCAGCTTGAATAGAAACACCATATATTTT; CDR3aa: CASSLNRNTIYF
d_gene: .; v_gene: TRBV7-2; j_gene: TRBJ2-5; CDR3nt: TGTGCCAGCAGCTTGTCGCGGCATCAAGAGACCCAGTACTTC; CDR3aa: CASSLSRHQETQYF
d_gene: .; v_gene: TRBV27; j_gene: TRBJ1-2; CDR3nt: TGTGCCAGCAGTTTTGGGAGCCAGGCCCCAGTGAGGGGCTACACCTTC; CDR3aa: CASSFGSQAPVRGYTF